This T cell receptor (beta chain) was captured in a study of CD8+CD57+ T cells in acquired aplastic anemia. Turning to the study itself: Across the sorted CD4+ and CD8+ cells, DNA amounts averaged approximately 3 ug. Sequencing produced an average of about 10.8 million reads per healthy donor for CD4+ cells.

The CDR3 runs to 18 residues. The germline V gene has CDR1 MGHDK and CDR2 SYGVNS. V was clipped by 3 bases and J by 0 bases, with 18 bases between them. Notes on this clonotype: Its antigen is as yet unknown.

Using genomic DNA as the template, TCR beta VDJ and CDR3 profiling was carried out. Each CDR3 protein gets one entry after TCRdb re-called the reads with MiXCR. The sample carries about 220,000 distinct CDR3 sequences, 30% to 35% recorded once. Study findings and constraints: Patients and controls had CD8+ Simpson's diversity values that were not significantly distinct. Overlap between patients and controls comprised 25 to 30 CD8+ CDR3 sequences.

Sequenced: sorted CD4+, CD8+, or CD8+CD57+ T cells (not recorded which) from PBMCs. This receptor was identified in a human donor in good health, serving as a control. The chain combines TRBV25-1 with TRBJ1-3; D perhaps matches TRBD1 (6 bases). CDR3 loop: CASSDYLGGASSGNTIYF. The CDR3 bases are TGTGCCAGCAGTGATTACCTCGGGGGCGCTTCCTCTGGAAACACCATATATTTT.